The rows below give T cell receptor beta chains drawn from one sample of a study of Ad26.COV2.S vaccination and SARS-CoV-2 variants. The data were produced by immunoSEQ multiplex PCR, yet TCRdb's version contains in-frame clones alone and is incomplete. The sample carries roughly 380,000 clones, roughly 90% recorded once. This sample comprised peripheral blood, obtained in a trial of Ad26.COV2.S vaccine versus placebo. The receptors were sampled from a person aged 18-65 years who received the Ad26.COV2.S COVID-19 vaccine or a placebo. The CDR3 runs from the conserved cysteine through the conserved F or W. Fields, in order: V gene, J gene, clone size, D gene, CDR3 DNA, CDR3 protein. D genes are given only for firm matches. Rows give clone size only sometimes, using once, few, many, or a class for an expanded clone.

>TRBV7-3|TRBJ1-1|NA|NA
TGTGCCAGCAGCTTATATGCGGGGATGAACACTGAAGCTTTCTTT
CASSLYAGMNTEAFF
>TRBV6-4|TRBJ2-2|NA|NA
TGTGCCAGCCGGGACGGTGCGAACACCGGGGAGCTGTTTTTT
CASRDGANTGELFF
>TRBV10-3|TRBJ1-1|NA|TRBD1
TGTGCCATCAGTGTGGGACAGAGGAACACTGAAGCTTTCTTT
CAISVGQRNTEAFF
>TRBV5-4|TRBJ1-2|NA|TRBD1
TGTGCCAGCAGCCTACAGGACAGGGGTTCCTATGGCTACACCTTC
CASSLQDRGSYGYTF
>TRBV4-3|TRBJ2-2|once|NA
TGCGCCAGCAGCCAAGTTTGGGAGTACACCGGGGAGCTGTTTTTT
CASSQVWEYTGELFF
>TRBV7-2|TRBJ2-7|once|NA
TGTGCCAGCAGCTTAGACCCGGGGGCCCGCTCCTACGAGCAGTACTTC
CASSLDPGARSYEQYF
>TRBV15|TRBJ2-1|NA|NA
TGTGCCACCAGCAGCGGAATCTCCCGCTCCTACAATGAGCAGTTCTTC
CATSSGISRSYNEQFF
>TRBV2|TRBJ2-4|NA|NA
TGTGCCAGCAGTGAGAACAGAAACATTCAGTACTTC
CASSENRNIQYF
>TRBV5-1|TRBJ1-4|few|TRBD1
TGCGCCAGCAGCCCTAGACAGGGGGCGTATGAAAAACTGTTTTTT
CASSPRQGAYEKLFF
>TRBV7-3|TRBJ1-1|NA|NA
TGTGCCAGCAGCTTGATTGGGGTCGAGACTGAAGCTTTCTTT
CASSLIGVETEAFF
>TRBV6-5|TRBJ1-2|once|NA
TGTGCCAGCAGTTACTCACCAGCTAACTATGGCTACACCTTC
CASSYSPANYGYTF
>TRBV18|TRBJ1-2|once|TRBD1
TGTGCCAGCTCACCACCGGGGCGACAGGGGCCTTGGGGCTACACCTTC
CASSPPGRQGPWGYTF
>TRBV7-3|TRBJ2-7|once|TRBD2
TGTGCCAGCAGCCCTACCGGGACTAAAGGGGAGCAGTACTTC
CASSPTGTKGEQYF
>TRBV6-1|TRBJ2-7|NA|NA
TGTGCCAGCAGTGAACCCCGGCAAGCCTACGAGCAGTACTTC
CASSEPRQAYEQYF
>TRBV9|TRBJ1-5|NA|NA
TGTGCCAGCAGCGTAGAGGGTGGGCAGGCTAACGCTGTCGGCAAGGAGCCCCAGCATTTT
CASSVEGGQANAVGKEPQHF
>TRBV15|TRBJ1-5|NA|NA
TGTGCCACCAGCAGAGATATGGGGGATGGCAATCAGCCCCAGCATTTT
CATSRDMGDGNQPQHF
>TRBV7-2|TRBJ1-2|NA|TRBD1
TGTGCCAGCAGCTTAGCGACAGGGGATTTGGGCTATGGCTACACCTTC
CASSLATGDLGYGYTF
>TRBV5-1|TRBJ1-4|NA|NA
TGCGCCAGCTGCCGGGCAACTAATGAAAAACTGTTTTTT
CASCRATNEKLFF
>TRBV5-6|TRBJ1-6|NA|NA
TGTGCCAGCAGCATCGGTTATAATTCACCCCTCCACTTT
CASSIGYNSPLHF